The rows below give T cell receptor beta chains drawn from one sample of a study of early T cells in non-severe SARS-CoV-2 infection. TCRdb re-derived calls from the 5' RACE reads in MiXCR, one entry per CDR3 protein. Of approximately 45,000 distinct CDR3 sequences listed, around 5.7% are singletons. Sequenced sample: whole blood. These receptors came from an adult who was a healthcare worker with PCR-confirmed SARS-CoV-2 infection or an uninfected control (not recorded which). CDR3s include the opening cysteine and the closing phenylalanine or tryptophan. The order of the fields is CDR3 DNA, CDR3 protein, D gene, V gene, clone size, J gene. The D gene is left open where the match is weak. For some rows the clone size is stated as once, few or many, or as a class when expanded; others skip it.

cdr3_nt: TGTGCCAGCAGCTTACACCTACAGGGACTAGCGGATGGCACAGATACGCAGTATTTT; cdr3_aa: CASSLHLQGLADGTDTQYF; d_call: TRBD2; v_call: TRBV7-3; clone_size: many; j_call: TRBJ2-3
cdr3_nt: TGCGCCAGCAGCCAGACTCCCTCCAGCACAGATACGCAGTATTTT; cdr3_aa: CASSQTPSSTDTQYF; d_call: -; v_call: TRBV4-1; clone_size: many; j_call: TRBJ2-3
cdr3_nt: TGTGCCAGCAGCCCGGACAGGGAAAACGAGCAGTACTTC; cdr3_aa: CASSPDRENEQYF; d_call: TRBD1; v_call: TRBV6-1; clone_size: many; j_call: TRBJ2-7
cdr3_nt: TGTGCCAGTAGTATAGGTAACGGACCCTACGAGCAGTACTTC; cdr3_aa: CASSIGNGPYEQYF; d_call: -; v_call: TRBV19; clone_size: many; j_call: TRBJ2-7
cdr3_nt: TGCAGTGCTAGCGAAGAAAACACCATATATTTT; cdr3_aa: CSASEENTIYF; d_call: -; v_call: TRBV20-1; clone_size: many; j_call: TRBJ1-3
cdr3_nt: TGCGCCAGCAGCTTGGGACAGGGCGGGACCTACGAGCAGTACTTC; cdr3_aa: CASSLGQGGTYEQYF; d_call: -; v_call: TRBV5-1; clone_size: once; j_call: TRBJ2-7
cdr3_nt: TGTGCCACCAGCCTCGGTGGAGGGGCAGATACGCAGTATTTT; cdr3_aa: CATSLGGGADTQYF; d_call: -; v_call: TRBV15; clone_size: many; j_call: TRBJ2-3
cdr3_nt: TGCAGTGCTATAACAGGGGTTGATTCACCCCTCCACTTT; cdr3_aa: CSAITGVDSPLHF; d_call: TRBD1; v_call: TRBV20-1; clone_size: many; j_call: TRBJ1-6
cdr3_nt: TGTGCCAGCAGTGATAGGACTAGTGTTACCTACAATGAGCAGTTCTTC; cdr3_aa: CASSDRTSVTYNEQFF; d_call: TRBD2; v_call: TRBV2; clone_size: -; j_call: TRBJ2-1
cdr3_nt: TGTGCCAGCAGTTCCCGGGACAGCTATGATGAGCAGTTCTTC; cdr3_aa: CASSSRDSYDEQFF; d_call: TRBD1; v_call: TRBV27; clone_size: many; j_call: TRBJ2-1
cdr3_nt: TGTGCCAGTAGTACCCGGACAGGGAAGAACACCGGGGAGCTGTTTTTT; cdr3_aa: CASSTRTGKNTGELFF; d_call: TRBD1; v_call: TRBV19; clone_size: many; j_call: TRBJ2-2
cdr3_nt: TGTGCCAGCAGTGAAAGGGGCGGGGGTTACAATGAGCAGTTCTTC; cdr3_aa: CASSERGGGYNEQFF; d_call: TRBD2; v_call: TRBV2; clone_size: many; j_call: TRBJ2-1
cdr3_nt: TGTGCCAGCAGCTTTAACGAGGTCGGAAGGTCACCCCTCCACTTT; cdr3_aa: CASSFNEVGRSPLHF; d_call: -; v_call: TRBV5-6; clone_size: many; j_call: TRBJ1-6
cdr3_nt: TGTGCCAGCAGCTTGGATGGGGCCTCCTTTTCTGGAAACACCATATATTTT; cdr3_aa: CASSLDGASFSGNTIYF; d_call: -; v_call: TRBV5-6; clone_size: -; j_call: TRBJ1-3
cdr3_nt: TGTGCCATCAGTGGTGGTGATTACAACTATGGCTACACCTTC; cdr3_aa: CAISGGDYNYGYTF; d_call: -; v_call: TRBV10-3; clone_size: -; j_call: TRBJ1-2
cdr3_nt: TGTGCCAGCACCACCGGGGAAGGCAGGTTTGAGCAGTTCTTC; cdr3_aa: CASTTGEGRFEQFF; d_call: -; v_call: TRBV6-5; clone_size: -; j_call: TRBJ2-1
cdr3_nt: TGTGCCGCTGTAATGGGGGACAAGGATCAGCCCCAGCATTTT; cdr3_aa: CAAVMGDKDQPQHF; d_call: -; v_call: TRBV28; clone_size: many; j_call: TRBJ1-5
cdr3_nt: TGTGCCAGCAGTGACGATACACGGAACACTGAAGCTTTCTTT; cdr3_aa: CASSDDTRNTEAFF; d_call: -; v_call: TRBV25-1; clone_size: few; j_call: TRBJ1-1
cdr3_nt: TGTGCCAGCAGTTTATATAAGCTGACTAGCACAGATACGCAGTATTTT; cdr3_aa: CASSLYKLTSTDTQYF; d_call: -; v_call: TRBV12-3/TRBV12-4; clone_size: few; j_call: TRBJ2-3
cdr3_nt: TGTGCCAGCAGCTTGGGCAGTTTAGCTGAAGCTTTCTTT; cdr3_aa: CASSLGSLAEAFF; d_call: -; v_call: TRBV11-2; clone_size: few; j_call: TRBJ1-1
cdr3_nt: TGCGCCAGCAGCCAAGAGGGACAGGGTGGGGCCAACGTCCTGACTTTC; cdr3_aa: CASSQEGQGGANVLTF; d_call: TRBD1; v_call: TRBV4-3; clone_size: many; j_call: TRBJ2-6
cdr3_nt: TGTGCCAGCAGGACCTCAGGGTTTAATGAAAAACTGTTTTTT; cdr3_aa: CASRTSGFNEKLFF; d_call: -; v_call: TRBV2; clone_size: few; j_call: TRBJ1-4
cdr3_nt: TGCGCCAGCAGCCAAGATTGGGAGAACACTGAAGCTTTCTTT; cdr3_aa: CASSQDWENTEAFF; d_call: -; v_call: TRBV4-1; clone_size: few; j_call: TRBJ1-1
cdr3_nt: TGTGCCAGCAGCTTCGGACAGGGTCGAGCAGATACGCAGTATTTT; cdr3_aa: CASSFGQGRADTQYF; d_call: TRBD1; v_call: TRBV7-3; clone_size: -; j_call: TRBJ2-3
cdr3_nt: TGTGCCAGCAGTTTATTTTGGGGACAGTCGTTCCACTTT; cdr3_aa: CASSLFWGQSFHF; d_call: TRBD1; v_call: TRBV27; clone_size: many; j_call: TRBJ1-6
cdr3_nt: TGTGCCAGCAGTTTCGGGACAGACTCCTACGAGCAGTACTTC; cdr3_aa: CASSFGTDSYEQYF; d_call: TRBD1; v_call: TRBV28; clone_size: many; j_call: TRBJ2-7
cdr3_nt: TGCAGCGTTGAAGAGTCCAGGATCAAAGCAGATACGCAGTATTTT; cdr3_aa: CSVEESRIKADTQYF; d_call: -; v_call: TRBV29-1; clone_size: -; j_call: TRBJ2-3
cdr3_nt: TGCAGCGTTGAAGTTATCTCCGGTACGGAGCAGTTCTTC; cdr3_aa: CSVEVISGTEQFF; d_call: -; v_call: TRBV29-1; clone_size: many; j_call: TRBJ2-1
cdr3_nt: TGTGCCAGCCGATTGAGACCTTCAACAGGGGCCCCCAGCCTCGGCTACACCTTC; cdr3_aa: CASRLRPSTGAPSLGYTF; d_call: TRBD1; v_call: TRBV6-1; clone_size: many; j_call: TRBJ1-2
cdr3_nt: TGTGCCAGCAGTCCAACGTGGACAGTCACTGAAGCTTTCTTT; cdr3_aa: CASSPTWTVTEAFF; d_call: -; v_call: TRBV6-1; clone_size: many; j_call: TRBJ1-1
cdr3_nt: TGTGCCAGCTCACCGGGATCTAGCAATCAGCCCCAGCATTTT; cdr3_aa: CASSPGSSNQPQHF; d_call: -; v_call: TRBV18; clone_size: few; j_call: TRBJ1-5
cdr3_nt: TGTGCCAGCAGTGAGAACACCTACAATGAGCAGTTCTTC; cdr3_aa: CASSENTYNEQFF; d_call: -; v_call: TRBV2; clone_size: -; j_call: TRBJ2-1
cdr3_nt: TGCAGTGCTAGGATTATCGGGCAGAATGGCTACACCTTC; cdr3_aa: CSARIIGQNGYTF; d_call: -; v_call: TRBV20-1; clone_size: many; j_call: TRBJ1-2
cdr3_nt: TGTGCCACCAGCGTCGAGGACTACTATGGCTACACCTTC; cdr3_aa: CATSVEDYYGYTF; d_call: -; v_call: TRBV15; clone_size: many; j_call: TRBJ1-2
cdr3_nt: TGTGCCAGCAGCTTAGATCGAGACAGGGAGCTGTTTTTT; cdr3_aa: CASSLDRDRELFF; d_call: -; v_call: TRBV11-3; clone_size: -; j_call: TRBJ2-2
cdr3_nt: TGTGCCAGCAGATTATTCAGGGGCCCTGGGTTCGGCTACACCTTC; cdr3_aa: CASRLFRGPGFGYTF; d_call: -; v_call: TRBV2; clone_size: few; j_call: TRBJ1-2
cdr3_nt: TGTGCCAGCAGCTTTCAGGGAACAGATACGCAGTATTTT; cdr3_aa: CASSFQGTDTQYF; d_call: -; v_call: TRBV7-2; clone_size: many; j_call: TRBJ2-3
cdr3_nt: TGTGCCAGCAGCTCGGCGGGAACCGGGGAGCTGTTTTTT; cdr3_aa: CASSSAGTGELFF; d_call: -; v_call: TRBV11-3; clone_size: many; j_call: TRBJ2-2
cdr3_nt: TGTGCCAGCAGCCCCCGGACTAGACGCACCGGGGAGCTGTTTTTT; cdr3_aa: CASSPRTRRTGELFF; d_call: TRBD2; v_call: TRBV13; clone_size: many; j_call: TRBJ2-2
cdr3_nt: TGTGCCAGCAGTTTAAGAGGTGTGGCAGGTCTTGGCTACACCTTC; cdr3_aa: CASSLRGVAGLGYTF; d_call: -; v_call: TRBV12-3/TRBV12-4; clone_size: many; j_call: TRBJ1-2